One and the same sample provided the 29 T cell receptor beta chains below, sequenced in a study of blood T cell repertoires in COVID-19. Some clones are missing from TCRdb's copy, which holds only in-frame ones; the method was immunoSEQ multiplex PCR. The table has some 130,000 clones, 65% to 85% seen once; the top ten hold approximately 2%. Sequenced sample: peripheral blood. These receptors all come from a man aged 70-80 years with acute or convalescent COVID-19.

This clone was counted ten times or more. The chain combines TRBV5-5 with TRBJ2-7, with 7 bases lining up with TRBD1. J lost 3 bases, V lost 2 bases, and 8 bases had no gene match. Germline V gene sequence: CDR1 SGHKS, CDR2 YYEKEE (reference sequence). The CDR3 length is 15 residues. The CDR3 protein is CASSFFEQGLYEQYF. CDR3 nucleotide sequence: TGTGCCAGCAGCTTCTTTGAACAGGGGCTCTACGAGCAGTACTTC.

This clone was detected a few times. The chain is built from TRBV5-6 and TRBJ1-5; D is undetermined. The germline V and J ends were trimmed by 4 bases and 0 bases, with 11 bases remaining between them. Per the germline V gene, CDR1 is SGHDT and CDR2 is YYEEEE. The CDR3 sequence is 15 residues long. CDR3 sequence: CASSGWAGSNQPQHF. The CDR3, as DNA: TGTGCCAGCAGCGGGTGGGCGGGTAGCAATCAGCCCCAGCATTTT.

The chain carries TRBV5-1 and TRBJ1-1; D unclear. Germline V gene data show CDR1 as SGHRS and CDR2 as YFSETQ. The CDR3 sequence is 14 residues long. V was trimmed by 0 bases and J by 1 base, leaving 7 bases between them. The CDR3: CASSLELRNTEAFF. CDR3 nucleotides: TGCGCCAGCAGCTTGGAACTGAGGAACACTGAAGCTTTCTTT.

For the CDR3, the DNA is TGTGCCAGCAGTCTTACGGATGAAAAACTGTTTTTT. Translating gives CASSLTDEKLFF. This chain links TRBV12-3 or TRBV12-4 with TRBJ1-4; D unclear. The CDR3 extends over 12 amino acids. Trimming shortened V by 5 bases and J by 6 bases, and 7 bases separated the two germline ends.

This clone was seen ten or more times. CDR3: CASSYPGATNEKLFF. For the CDR3, the DNA is TGCGCCAGCAGCTACCCAGGGGCAACTAATGAAAAACTGTTTTTT. The chain links TRBV4-1 to TRBJ1-4; D may be TRBD1 (6 bases). Trimming pared 5 bases from V and 0 bases from J, leaving 10 bases between. CDR1 and CDR2 (germline): MGHRA, YSYEKL. CDR3 size: 15 residues.

The chain uses TRBV7-9 and TRBJ1-1, with TRBD1 as a possible D gene (5 bases). Trimming shortened V by 3 bases and J by 8 bases, and 13 bases separated the two germline ends. Germline V gene sequence: CDR1 SEHNR, CDR2 FQNEAQ (reference sequence). CDR3 length: 13 amino acids. CDR3 in amino acids: CASSFRGFGEAFF. The DNA of the CDR3 is TGTGCCAGCAGCTTTCGGGGGTTCGGAGAAGCTTTCTTT.

This chain uses TRBV25-1 with TRBJ1-4, with D maybe TRBD1 (6 bases). Germline V lookup: CDR1 MGHDK, CDR2 SYGVNS. This CDR3 spans 13 amino acids. Between the trimmed V and J ends, which lost 6 bases and 5 bases, there was a span of 10 bases. In DNA, the CDR3 is TGTGCCAGCAGGGACAGCCCAAATGAAAAACTGTTTTTT. This codes for CASRDSPNEKLFF.

This chain uses TRBV9 with TRBJ2-1; D is possibly TRBD1 (5 bases). V lost 0 bases, J lost 6 bases, and 7 bases lay in between. The CDR3 length is 13 residues. Germline V CDR1 and CDR2: SGDLS, YYNGEE. Written as DNA, the CDR3 is TGTGCCAGCAGCGTAGCCCAGGGCAATGAGCAGTTCTTC. Translated: CASSVAQGNEQFF.

The chain combines TRBV10-3 with TRBJ2-5, with 9 positions matching TRBD1. Germline values: CDR1 ENHRY, CDR2 SYGVKD. This CDR3 spans 13 amino acids. The ends lost 9 bases at V and 5 bases at J; junction bases unmatched: 7. CDR3 sequence reads: CAINGQGSETQYF. The DNA for the CDR3 is TGTGCCATAAACGGACAGGGGTCGGAGACCCAGTACTTC.

The chain joins TRBV3-1 (or the pseudogene TRBV3-2) to TRBJ1-2; D is ambiguous. V lost 1 base, J lost 3 bases, and 12 bases lay in between. Germline V CDR1 and CDR2: LGHDT, YNNKEL (reference sequence). The CDR3 sequence is 15 residues long. In nucleotides, the CDR3 is TGTGCCAGCAGCCAAGTAGAGGGAAGCGACTATGGCTACACCTTC. Its protein product is CASSQVEGSDYGYTF.

This chain joins TRBV3-1 (or the pseudogene TRBV3-2) and TRBJ1-4; D is unresolved. Germline V CDR1 and CDR2: LGHDT, YNNKEL (reference sequence). V lost 1 base and J 5 bases, leaving 14 bases between the germline ends. This CDR3 is 16 amino acids long. CDR3 DNA: TGTGCCAGCAGCCAAGGCATGGGCAGTAGGAATGAAAAACTGTTTTTT. Protein sequence: CASSQGMGSRNEKLFF.

The V and J genes are TRBV6-5 and TRBJ2-6; D call uncertain. The CDR3 sequence is 15 residues long. V lost 5 bases and J 2 bases, leaving 10 bases between the germline ends. The germline V gene has CDR1 MNHEY and CDR2 SVGAGI. The CDR3 region has the DNA TGTGCCAGCAGTCCCCGGTCAACTGGGGCCAACGTCCTGACTTTC. As protein: CASSPRSTGANVLTF.

This sequence joins TRBV11-2 and TRBJ2-3, with 15 bases aligning to TRBD2. The trim removed 5 bases at V and 6 bases at J, leaving 6 bases unmatched. Germline assignment: CDR1 SGHAT and CDR2 FQNNGV. This CDR3 region has 16 residues. The CDR3 region is CASSPRTSGGVDTQYF. The CDR3 nucleotides are TGTGCCAGCAGCCCAAGGACTAGCGGGGGGGTCGATACGCAGTATTTT.

Here the CDR3 reads CASSLGGTGGLYGYTF. CDR3 nucleotides: TGTGCCAGCAGCTTAGGGGGGACAGGGGGACTATATGGCTACACCTTC. The chain combines TRBV7-2 with TRBJ1-2, with TRBD1 matching 11 bases. V lost 1 base and J lost 5; bases outside the gene matches: 6. The germline gives CDR1 SGHTA, CDR2 FQGNSA. CDR3 length: 16 residues. Looking up the rest from reference TRBV7-2 and TRBJ1-2 gives the full variable domain: GAGVSQSPSNKVTEKGKDVELRCDPISGHTALYWYRQSLGQGLEFLIYFQGNSAPDKSGLPSDRFSAERTGGSVSTLTIQRTQQEDSAVYLCASSLGGTGGLYGYTFGSGTRLTVV.

The chain carries TRBV6-6 and TRBJ1-3, with D perhaps matching TRBD1 (6 bases). CDR3 length: 15 amino acids. V lost 8 bases to trimming and J lost 0 bases, with 14 bases between them. Per germline, CDR1 MNHNY and CDR2 SVGAGI (reference sequence). The CDR3 here is CASGYLTGSGNTIYF. CDR3 in DNA: TGTGCCAGCGGCTACCTGACAGGCTCTGGAAACACCATATATTTT.

This sequence joins TRBV5-4 and TRBJ1-5, with 8 bases aligning to TRBD1. The CDR3 has 15 residues. J lost 7 bases, V lost 0 bases, and 6 bases had no gene match. Germline lookup yields CDR1 SGHNT and CDR2 YYREEE (reference sequence). DNA for the CDR3: TGTGCCAGCAGCTTGGAACCAGGGGGCGCGCAGCCCCAGCATTTT. This encodes CASSLEPGGAQPQHF.

V is TRBV6-5 and J is TRBJ1-2; TRBD1 matches 8 bases. V shed 5 bases and J 8 bases; nucleotides not matched to a gene: 4. Looked up from germline, CDR1 is MNHEY and CDR2 is SVGAGI. The CDR3 runs to 12 residues. This CDR3 reads CASSQDRDGYTF. As DNA, the CDR3 is TGTGCCAGCAGTCAGGACAGGGACGGCTACACCTTC.

The chain combines TRBV6-1 with TRBJ2-7; D ambiguous. V lost 1 base and J 7 bases, leaving 11 bases between the germline ends. This CDR3 comprises 13 residues. Germline V gives CDR1 MNHNS, CDR2 SASEGT. The CDR3 protein is CASSEGSRREQYF. DNA of the CDR3: TGTGCCAGCAGTGAAGGGAGCCGGCGGGAGCAGTACTTC.

This rearrangement joins TRBV10-3 to TRBJ2-7; TRBD1 matches 8 bases. This CDR3 is 13 amino acids long. Per the germline V gene, CDR1 is ENHRY and CDR2 is SYGVKD. Trimming took 10 bases from V and 6 from J; bases not matched to a gene: 11. The CDR3 protein is CATSGTGALEQYF. The CDR3 nucleotides are TGTGCCACTTCTGGGACAGGCGCCCTCGAGCAGTACTTC.

This clone was picked up a small number of times. The chain carries TRBV3-1 (or the pseudogene TRBV3-2) and TRBJ1-1, with TRBD1 identical over 7 bases. The CDR3 is 12 residues long. J lost 7 bases, V lost 6 bases, and 5 bases had no gene match. Germline assignment: CDR1 LGHDT and CDR2 YNNKEL (reference sequence). The CDR3 loop is CASSRTGDEAFF. Here the CDR3 DNA reads TGTGCCAGCAGTCGAACAGGGGATGAAGCTTTCTTT.

The chain couples TRBV5-1 to TRBJ1-3; no clear D gene. Between the trimmed V and J ends, which lost 4 bases and 2 bases, there was a span of 13 bases. Germline CDR1 and CDR2: SGHRS and YFSETQ. The length of the CDR3 is 15 residues. The DNA for the CDR3 is TGCGCCAGCAGCCCAGGTGGGCAGGCTGGAAACACCATATATTTT. It yields the protein CASSPGGQAGNTIYF.

This clone occurred many times. The chain couples TRBV18 to TRBJ2-5; 8 bases are shared with TRBD2. With V trimmed by 4 bases and J by 5 bases, 12 bases remained unmatched. The CDR3 is made up of 16 amino acids. Germline lookup yields CDR1 KGHSH and CDR2 LQKENI. For the CDR3, the DNA is TGTGCCAGCTCACTTGAAGTCGGGGGGGCCCGGGAGACCCAGTACTTC. It specifies CASSLEVGGARETQYF. The entire variable domain, with the rest obtained from reference TRBV18 and TRBJ2-5, is as follows: NAGVMQNPRHLVRRRGQEARLRCSPMKGHSHVYWYRQLPEEGLKFMVYLQKENIIDESGMPKERFSAEFPKEGPSILRIQQVVRGDSAAYFCASSLEVGGARETQYFGPGTRLLVL.

This chain uses TRBV13 with TRBJ1-1, with TRBD1 as a possible D gene (5 bases). The CDR3 has 12 residues. V was trimmed by 6 bases and J by 6 bases, leaving 11 bases between them. Germline V CDR1 and CDR2: PRHDT, FYEKMQ (reference sequence). The CDR3: CASRGEGPEAFF. In DNA form, the CDR3 reads TGTGCCAGCAGGGGGGAGGGCCCTGAAGCTTTCTTT.

This clone was observed many times. J is TRBJ1-4 and V is TRBV6-6, with 7 bases that match TRBD1. CDR1 is MNHNY, CDR2 SVGAGI, per germline (reference sequence). The CDR3 sequence is 16 residues long. V lost 5 bases, J lost 7 bases, and 13 bases stayed unmatched. CDR3 region: CASSAQGIGGSEKLFF. The CDR3 region has the DNA TGTGCCAGCAGTGCACAGGGGATTGGGGGAAGTGAAAAACTGTTTTTT.

This chain joins TRBV5-1 and TRBJ1-2; 11 nucleotides match TRBD1. V was clipped by 0 bases and J by 7 bases; unmatched bases: 11. The CDR3 is made up of 17 amino acids. CDR1 SGHRS and CDR2 YFSETQ come from the germline V gene. CDR3: CASSLVGGQGATSGYTF. CDR3 coding DNA: TGCGCCAGCAGCTTGGTGGGTGGACAGGGGGCGACGAGTGGCTACACCTTC. The whole variable domain, remainder taken from reference TRBV5-1 and TRBJ1-2, is KAGVTQTPRYLIKTRGQQVTLSCSPISGHRSVSWYQQTPGQGLQFLFEYFSETQRNKGNFPGRFSGRQFSNSRSEMNVSTLELGDSALYLCASSLVGGQGATSGYTFGSGTRLTVV.

The rearrangement joins TRBV29-1 to TRBJ1-2; 8 positions match TRBD1. The CDR3 runs to 12 residues. Per the germline V gene, CDR1 is SQVTM and CDR2 is ANQGSEA. V lost 7 bases and J lost 2; bases outside the gene matches: 3. CDR3 in amino acids: CSAGQGNYGYTF. Written as DNA, the CDR3 is TGCAGCGCAGGACAGGGAAACTATGGCTACACCTTC. Together with reference TRBV29-1 and TRBJ1-2, the CDR3 gives the full variable domain: SAVISQKPSRDICQRGTSLTIQCQVDSQVTMMFWYRQQPGQSLTLIATANQGSEATYESGFVIDKFPISRPNLTFSTLTVSNMSPEDSSIYLCSAGQGNYGYTFGSGTRLTVV.

V and J are TRBV11-3 and TRBJ1-1, with 8 bases lining up with TRBD1. The germline V gene has CDR1 SGHNT and CDR2 YENEEA. This CDR3 is built from 12 residues. J gave up 6 bases and V 5 bases, and 2 bases lay outside the gene matches. This CDR3 is CASSLTGAEAFF. The CDR3 DNA is TGTGCCAGCAGCCTGACAGGGGCTGAAGCTTTCTTT.

This sequence joins TRBV18 and TRBJ1-1; D unclear. Between the trimmed V and J ends, which lost 6 bases and 2 bases, there was a span of 10 bases. The CDR3 has 13 residues. Germline CDR1 reads KGHSH; CDR2 reads LQKENI. CDR3 coding DNA: TGTGCCAGCTCCCACTCGAGAAACACTGAAGCTTTCTTT. This gives the protein CASSHSRNTEAFF.

V is TRBV28 and J is TRBJ1-2; unclear D gene. This CDR3 region has 14 residues. V lost 6 bases, J lost 0 bases, and 11 bases lay in between. CDR1 and CDR2 from the germline V gene are MDHEN and SYDVKM. The CDR3 here is CASRGRGPNYGYTF. The CDR3 DNA sequence: TGTGCCAGCAGGGGTCGAGGGCCTAACTATGGCTACACCTTC.